This T cell receptor (beta chain) stems from a study of T cells after yellow fever vaccination. General study findings and limits: Boosting was followed by the reappearance of most primary-vaccination clones (approximately 97% CD4, under 90% CD8). The secondary response peaked faster, at day 5 versus 15, but was weaker.

The CDR3 has 18 residues. Trimming pared 3 bases from V and 4 bases from J, leaving 19 bases between. Per germline, CDR1 SGHTA and CDR2 FQGNSA. TCRdb used MiXCR to reprocess the 5' RACE reads, holding one entry per CDR3 protein. The sample yields 95,000 to 100,000 distinct CDR3 sequences, about 6% seen once. Regarding this clonotype: Antigen specificity is unknown.

This rearrangement joins TRBV7-2 to TRBJ2-6, with D perhaps TRBD1 (6 bases). The receptor was derived from a man younger than 35 who received the YFV17D yellow fever vaccine. The source material was CD8+ T cells sorted from PBMCs, sampled 10 days after the yellow fever booster vaccination. CDR3 DNA: TGTGCCAGCAGCTTCCCTTTGGGACACTCTACCGGGGCCAACGTCCTGACTTTC. Protein: CASSFPLGHSTGANVLTF.